These T cell receptor beta chains were read from a single sample in a study of T cells in Graves' hyperthyroidism and ophthalmopathy. MiXCR, run by TCRdb on the multiplex PCR reads, gives a single entry per CDR3 protein. Of some 270,000 distinct CDR3 sequences in the sample, approximately 15% were seen once. Input material: blood. The receptors come from a woman aged 40 to 49 with Graves' hyperthyroidism. CDR3s include the opening cysteine and the closing phenylalanine or tryptophan. A D gene is named only where the DNA matches it firmly. Clone sizes are given selectively: once, few, many, or a class where the clone is expanded.

>TRBJ2-6|TRBV5-1|.|.
TGCGCCAGCAGTGGGGGACATTCCGCCTCTGGGGCCAACGTCCTGACTTTC
CASSGGHSASGANVLTF
>TRBJ1-1|TRBV12-3/TRBV12-4|.|TRBD1
TGTGCCAGCAGCGACCAGGGGGGGAGCGGTGAAGCTTTCTTT
CASSDQGGSGEAFF
>TRBJ1-2|TRBV7-9|.|TRBD1
TGTGCCAGCAGCACGGGACAGGGAGACTATGGCTACACCTTC
CASSTGQGDYGYTF
>TRBJ1-6|TRBV3-1|many|TRBD1
TGTGCCAGCAGCCGCGGACAGGGGAAGAAGGATTCACCCCTCCACTTT
CASSRGQGKKDSPLHF
>TRBJ1-2|TRBV2|many|.
TGTGCCAGCAGTATCGGCGTGGGAGCCAATAACTATGGCTACACCTTC
CASSIGVGANNYGYTF
>TRBJ2-6|TRBV19|.|.
TGTGCCAGTACAGGGGGGTTGAATGGGGCCAACGTCCTGACTTTC
CASTGGLNGANVLTF
>TRBJ2-3|TRBV20-1|many|TRBD2
TGCAGTGCTAGAGGGACTAGCGGTCGTGGAGCCACAGATACGCAGTATTTT
CSARGTSGRGATDTQYF
>TRBJ2-7|TRBV11-2|many|.
TGTGCCAGCAGCTTAGATCCTGGTCGGTCCTACGAGCAGTACTTC
CASSLDPGRSYEQYF
>TRBJ1-2|TRBV4-2|many|TRBD1
TGTGCCAGCAGCCCCCTTGGACCCGGGACAGTAAACTATGGCTACACCTTC
CASSPLGPGTVNYGYTF
>TRBJ2-7|TRBV19|few|TRBD2
TGTGCCACCCAGACTAGCGGGAGGGACGAGCAGTACTTC
CATQTSGRDEQYF
>TRBJ2-2|TRBV3-1|many|.
TGTGCCAGCAGCCAAGATGGCGGACAGACCGGGGAGCTGTTTTTT
CASSQDGGQTGELFF
>TRBJ2-7|TRBV5-1|many|.
TGCGCCAGCAGCATAGGGACACGACCGGGGGAGCAGTACTTC
CASSIGTRPGEQYF
>TRBJ2-5|TRBV30|many|.
TGTGCCTGGAGTGGCCGGGACTACCAAGAGACCCAGTACTTC
CAWSGRDYQETQYF
>TRBJ2-1|TRBV3-1|many|TRBD2
TGTGCCAGCAGCCAAGGACTAGCGGGAGTATATGAGCAGTTCTTC
CASSQGLAGVYEQFF
>TRBJ2-1|TRBV11-2|many|TRBD1
TGTGCCAGCAGCCGGACGGGACAGGGTGTCTATGAGCAGTTCTTC
CASSRTGQGVYEQFF
>TRBJ2-1|TRBV27|few|.
TGTGCCAGCAGTCCCGACTCGAGAGGCGAGCAGTTCTTC
CASSPDSRGEQFF
>TRBJ2-3|TRBV7-9|few|TRBD1
TGTGCCAGCAGCGGTTGGGACAGGGGTCCAGATACGCAGTATTTT
CASSGWDRGPDTQYF
>TRBJ2-7|TRBV7-8|many|.
TGTGCCAGCAGCTTAGATTCCGGACAGCGGCGTTACGAGCAGTACTTC
CASSLDSGQRRYEQYF
>TRBJ1-1|TRBV19|.|.
TGTGCCAGTAGTGCCACAGGGCGGACTGAAGCTTTCTTT
CASSATGRTEAFF
>TRBJ2-2|TRBV3-1|.|.
TGTGCCAGCAGCCAAGGGTGGGGCGCCGGGGAGCTGTTTTTT
CASSQGWGAGELFF
>TRBJ1-3|TRBV11-2|few|.
TGTGCCAGCAGCCCCCGGGCCCTCTCTGGAAACACCATATATTTT
CASSPRALSGNTIYF
>TRBJ2-5|TRBV6-1|.|TRBD2
TGTGCCAGCAGCCAAGGGGGACTAGTTCAGTACTTC
CASSQGGLVQYF
>TRBJ1-4|TRBV5-5|many|TRBD1
TGTGCCAGCAGCCAAACAGGGGCCATTGAAAAACTGTTTTTT
CASSQTGAIEKLFF
>TRBJ1-1|TRBV5-1|many|.
TGCGCCAGCAGCTTGTTACAGTACACTGAAGCTTTCTTT
CASSLLQYTEAFF
>TRBJ2-1|TRBV5-4|.|.
TGTGCCAGCAGTTCCGACCCGGGCCCCTACAATGAGCAGTTCTTC
CASSSDPGPYNEQFF
>TRBJ1-1|TRBV20-1|many|TRBD1
TGCAGTGCTAGGACCACAGGGGGCATGACTGAAGCTTTCTTT
CSARTTGGMTEAFF
>TRBJ2-1|TRBV7-9|many|.
TGTGCCAGCACCATAGGGGGTAGCTTGAATGAGCAGTTCTTC
CASTIGGSLNEQFF
>TRBJ2-2|TRBV12-3/TRBV12-4|.|.
TGTGCCAGCAGCAAACCCGGACAGTACACCGGGGAGCTGTTTTTT
CASSKPGQYTGELFF
>TRBJ2-1|TRBV6-2/TRBV6-3|.|.
TGTGCCAGCAGCGAAATCCCCAGCTCCTACAATGAGCAGTTCTTC
CASSEIPSSYNEQFF
>TRBJ1-2|TRBV10-1|few|TRBD1
TGCGCCAGCAGTGCAACCCCCGGGACAGGGTTCTATGGCTACACCTTT
CASSATPGTGFYGYTF
>TRBJ2-5|TRBV2|.|.
TGTGCCAGCAGCTTCTTCTCGACCTCCGGGAAGCAGACCCAGTACTTC
CASSFFSTSGKQTQYF
>TRBJ1-4|TRBV10-3|.|.
TGTGCCATCAGTGAGGCCCCAGGGAATCTTGATGAAAAACTGTTTTTT
CAISEAPGNLDEKLFF
>TRBJ2-7|TRBV19|few|.
TGTGCCAGTAGTATAACGGGATCCTCCTACGAGCAGTACTTC
CASSITGSSYEQYF
>TRBJ2-7|TRBV15|many|.
TGTGCCACCAGCAAGAGTGGGTACGAGCAGTACTTC
CATSKSGYEQYF
>TRBJ1-2|TRBV29-1|many|TRBD1
TGCAGCGTGCCTGGACAGGGGGCTAACTATGGCTACACCTTC
CSVPGQGANYGYTF
>TRBJ2-2|TRBV5-5|few|.
TGTGCCAGCAGCTTGGGCTTGCCCACCGGGGAGCTGTTTTTT
CASSLGLPTGELFF
>TRBJ1-3|TRBV15|many|.
TGTGCCACCAGACGGGGAAACACCATATATTTT
CATRRGNTIYF
>TRBJ2-1|TRBV12-3/TRBV12-4|many|TRBD2
TGTGCCAGCAGTCGTGGACTAGCGGCCTACAATGAGCAGTTCTTC
CASSRGLAAYNEQFF
>TRBJ1-3|TRBV2|few|.
TGTGCCGGCAGTCAAGACAACCCTGGAAACACCATATATTTT
CAGSQDNPGNTIYF
>TRBJ1-2|TRBV10-3|many|TRBD1
TGTGCCATCGGGACAGGGAACGGCTACACCTTC
CAIGTGNGYTF
>TRBJ2-7|TRBV20-1|many|.
TGCAGTGCCGTCGACAGCTCCTACGAGCAGTACTTC
CSAVDSSYEQYF
>TRBJ2-2|TRBV11-2|many|TRBD2
TGTGCCAGCAGTTTAGGCCTAGCGGGCAGCACCGGGGAGCTGTTTTTT
CASSLGLAGSTGELFF
>TRBJ2-2|TRBV20-1|many|.
TGCAGTGCTAGAGAGGGCGGGCAGGGGAACACCGGGGAGCTGTTTTTT
CSAREGGQGNTGELFF
>TRBJ1-5|TRBV2|many|.
TGTGCCAGCAGTGAGAGCCGCCAGGAGCCCCAGCATTTT
CASSESRQEPQHF
>TRBJ1-2|TRBV6-1|many|.
TGTGCCAGCGGGTGGGGGGCTAACTATGGCTACACCTTC
CASGWGANYGYTF
>TRBJ1-6|TRBV29-1|few|.
TGCAGCGTGGCCACAGGGATTGGGTCACCCCTCCACTTT
CSVATGIGSPLHF
>TRBJ1-1|TRBV27|few|.
TGTGCCAGCAGTTGGGCAGGAATGAACACTGAAGCTTTCTTT
CASSWAGMNTEAFF
>TRBJ2-1|TRBV12-3/TRBV12-4|.|TRBD2
TGTGCCAGCAGCCAAGAATTAGAGCTGGCTAGCGGGAGGCCCAATGGGCAGTTCTTC
CASSQELELASGRPNGQFF
>TRBJ2-7|TRBV6-6|many|.
TGTGCCAGCAGTTACAGCCCCGACTACGAGCAGTACTTC
CASSYSPDYEQYF
>TRBJ2-7|TRBV10-2|.|.
TGCGCCAGCAGGGCGCGGTCCTACGAGCAGTACTTC
CASRARSYEQYF
>TRBJ2-5|TRBV5-8|many|.
TGTGCTTATTCTGATGGCGGTTTCCAAGAGACCCAGTACTTC
CAYSDGGFQETQYF